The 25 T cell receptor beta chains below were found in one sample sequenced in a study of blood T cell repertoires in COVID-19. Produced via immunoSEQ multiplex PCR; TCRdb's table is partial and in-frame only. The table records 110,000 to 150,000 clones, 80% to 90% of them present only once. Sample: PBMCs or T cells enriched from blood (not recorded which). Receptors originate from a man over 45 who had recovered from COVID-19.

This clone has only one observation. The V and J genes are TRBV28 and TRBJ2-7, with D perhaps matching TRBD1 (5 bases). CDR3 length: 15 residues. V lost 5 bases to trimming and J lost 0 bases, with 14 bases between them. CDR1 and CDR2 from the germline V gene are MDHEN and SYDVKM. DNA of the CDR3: TGTGCCAGCAGTCTCTCAACAGGCTTCTCCTACGAGCAGTACGTC. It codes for CASSLSTGFSYEQYV.

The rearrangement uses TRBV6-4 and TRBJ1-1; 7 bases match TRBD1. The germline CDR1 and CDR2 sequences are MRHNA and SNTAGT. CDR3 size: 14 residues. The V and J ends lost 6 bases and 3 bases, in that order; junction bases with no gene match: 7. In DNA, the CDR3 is TGTGCCAGCAGCCGGACAGGCGGGGACACTGAAGCTTTCTTT. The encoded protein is CASSRTGGDTEAFF.

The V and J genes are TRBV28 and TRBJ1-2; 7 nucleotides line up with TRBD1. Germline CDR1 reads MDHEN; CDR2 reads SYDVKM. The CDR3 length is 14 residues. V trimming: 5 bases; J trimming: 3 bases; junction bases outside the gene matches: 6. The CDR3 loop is CASSETGLDYGYTF. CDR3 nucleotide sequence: TGTGCCAGCAGTGAGACAGGGCTGGACTATGGCTACACCTTC.

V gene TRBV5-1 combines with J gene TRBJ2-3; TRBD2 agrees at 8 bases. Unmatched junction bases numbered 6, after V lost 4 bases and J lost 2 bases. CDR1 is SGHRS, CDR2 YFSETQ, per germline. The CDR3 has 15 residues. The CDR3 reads CASSPGGVPTDTQYF. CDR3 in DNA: TGCGCCAGCAGCCCGGGGGGGGTCCCCACAGATACGCAGTATTTT.

The CDR3 region has the DNA TGCGCCAGCAGCTTGGGTACAACTAATGAAAAACTGTTTTTT. Its translation is CASSLGTTNEKLFF. The chain combines TRBV5-1 with TRBJ1-4; D unresolved. Trimming took off 0 bases at V and 0 bases at J, with 3 bases between the two ends. The CDR3 spans 14 residues. Germline V gene sequence: CDR1 SGHRS, CDR2 YFSETQ. The whole variable domain, filled in from reference TRBV5-1 and TRBJ1-4, reads KAGVTQTPRYLIKTRGQQVTLSCSPISGHRSVSWYQQTPGQGLQFLFEYFSETQRNKGNFPGRFSGRQFSNSRSEMNVSTLELGDSALYLCASSLGTTNEKLFFGSGTQLSVL.

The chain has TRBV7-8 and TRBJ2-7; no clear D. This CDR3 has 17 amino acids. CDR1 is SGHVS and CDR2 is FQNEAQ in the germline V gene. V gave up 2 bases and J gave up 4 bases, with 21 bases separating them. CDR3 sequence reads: CASSLISQPGSTYEQYF. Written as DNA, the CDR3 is TGTGCCAGCAGCTTAATCTCGCAGCCAGGTTCAACGTACGAGCAGTACTTC.

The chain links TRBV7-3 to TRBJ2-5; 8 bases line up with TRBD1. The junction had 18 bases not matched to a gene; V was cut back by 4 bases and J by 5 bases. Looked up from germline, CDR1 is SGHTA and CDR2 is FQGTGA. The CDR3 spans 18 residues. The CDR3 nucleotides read TGTGCCAGCAGCTGTTGGAGGAGACAGGGGCCGATTGGGGAGACCCAGTACTTC. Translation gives CASSCWRRQGPIGETQYF.

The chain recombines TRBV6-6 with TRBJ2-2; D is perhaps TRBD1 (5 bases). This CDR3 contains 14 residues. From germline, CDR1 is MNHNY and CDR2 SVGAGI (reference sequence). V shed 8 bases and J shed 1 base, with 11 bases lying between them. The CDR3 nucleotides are TGTGCCAGCTGGTCCAGGGAGAACACCGGGGAGCTGTTTTTT. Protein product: CASWSRENTGELFF.

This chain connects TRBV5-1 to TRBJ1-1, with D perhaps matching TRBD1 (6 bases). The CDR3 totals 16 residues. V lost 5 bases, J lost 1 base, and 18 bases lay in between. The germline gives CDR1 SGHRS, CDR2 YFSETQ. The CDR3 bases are TGCGCCAGCAGGCTCCGTCCGGGACATCCGAACACTGAAGCTTTCTTT. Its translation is CASRLRPGHPNTEAFF.

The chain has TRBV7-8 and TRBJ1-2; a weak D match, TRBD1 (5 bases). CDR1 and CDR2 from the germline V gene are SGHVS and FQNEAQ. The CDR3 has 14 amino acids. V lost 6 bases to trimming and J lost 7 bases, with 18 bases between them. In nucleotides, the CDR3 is TGTGCCAGCAGAGGCTGGGCGGGGACGGGTGGCTACACCTTC. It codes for CASRGWAGTGGYTF.

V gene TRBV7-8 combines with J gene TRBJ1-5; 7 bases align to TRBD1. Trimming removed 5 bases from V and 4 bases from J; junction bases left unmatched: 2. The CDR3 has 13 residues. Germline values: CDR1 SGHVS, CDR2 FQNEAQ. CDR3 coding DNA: TGTGCCAGCAGCCAGACAGGGAATCAGCCCCAGCATTTT. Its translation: CASSQTGNQPQHF.

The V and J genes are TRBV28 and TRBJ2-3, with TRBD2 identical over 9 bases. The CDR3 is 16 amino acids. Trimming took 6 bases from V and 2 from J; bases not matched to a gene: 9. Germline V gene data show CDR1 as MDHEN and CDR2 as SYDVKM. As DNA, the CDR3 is TGTGCCAGCAGCTCGAGCGGGGGGCCCTTCACAGATACGCAGTATTTT. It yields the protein CASSSSGGPFTDTQYF.

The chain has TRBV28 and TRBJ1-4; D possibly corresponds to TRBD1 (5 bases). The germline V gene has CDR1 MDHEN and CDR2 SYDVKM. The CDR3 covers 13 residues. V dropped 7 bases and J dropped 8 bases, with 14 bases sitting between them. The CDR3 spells CASNSQGWEKLFF. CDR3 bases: TGTGCCAGCAACTCTCAGGGTTGGGAAAAACTGTTTTTT.

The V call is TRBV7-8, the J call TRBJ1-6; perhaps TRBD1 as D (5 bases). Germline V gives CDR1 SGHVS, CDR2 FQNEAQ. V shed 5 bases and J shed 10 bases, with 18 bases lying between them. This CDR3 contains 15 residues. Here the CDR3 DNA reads TGTGCCAGCAGCCTCCAGGGTTACCTCGGATCACCCCTCCACTTT. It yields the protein CASSLQGYLGSPLHF.

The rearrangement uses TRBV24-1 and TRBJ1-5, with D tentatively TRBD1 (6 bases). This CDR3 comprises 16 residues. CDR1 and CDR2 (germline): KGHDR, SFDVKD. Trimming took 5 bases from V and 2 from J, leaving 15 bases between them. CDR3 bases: TGTGCCACCAGTGCGGGGGGCCGGACTCGCAATCAGCCCCAGCATTTT. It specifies CATSAGGRTRNQPQHF.

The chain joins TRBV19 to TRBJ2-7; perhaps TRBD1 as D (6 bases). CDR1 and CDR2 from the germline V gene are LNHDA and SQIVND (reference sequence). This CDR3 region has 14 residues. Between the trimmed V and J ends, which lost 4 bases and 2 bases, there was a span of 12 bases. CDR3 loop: CASSKDSLTYEQYF. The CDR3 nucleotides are TGTGCCAGTAGTAAGGACAGTCTCACCTACGAGCAGTACTTC.

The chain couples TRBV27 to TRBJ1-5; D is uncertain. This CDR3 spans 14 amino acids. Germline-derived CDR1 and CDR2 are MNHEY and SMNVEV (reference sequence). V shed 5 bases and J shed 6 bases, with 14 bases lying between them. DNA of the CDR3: TGTGCCAGCAGTCCAAGGGCCCGGGGTCAGCCCCAGCATTTT. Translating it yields CASSPRARGQPQHF.

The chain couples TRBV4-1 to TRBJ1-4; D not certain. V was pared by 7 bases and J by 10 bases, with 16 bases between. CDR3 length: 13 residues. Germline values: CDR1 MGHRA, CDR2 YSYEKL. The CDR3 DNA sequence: TGCGCCAGCAACCGCCCTCCGTCCGGAAAACTGTTTTTT. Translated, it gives CASNRPPSGKLFF.

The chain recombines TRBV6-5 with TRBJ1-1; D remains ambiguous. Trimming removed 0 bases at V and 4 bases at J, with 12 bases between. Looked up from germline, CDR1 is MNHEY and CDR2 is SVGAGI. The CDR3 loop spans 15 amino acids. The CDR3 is CASSYSRAGSTEAFF. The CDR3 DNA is TGTGCCAGCAGTTACTCGAGGGCGGGAAGCACTGAAGCTTTCTTT.

In nucleotides, the CDR3 is TGTGCCAAATCCTCTCCGGGTGGCCCGCGGGATACGCAGTATTTT. Its protein product is CAKSSPGGPRDTQYF. This chain joins TRBV3-1 (or the pseudogene TRBV3-2) and TRBJ2-3; D is ambiguous. This CDR3 has 15 residues. CDR1 and CDR2 from the germline V gene are LGHDT and YNNKEL (reference sequence). The V end was cut by 10 bases, the J end by 6 bases, with 23 bases between.

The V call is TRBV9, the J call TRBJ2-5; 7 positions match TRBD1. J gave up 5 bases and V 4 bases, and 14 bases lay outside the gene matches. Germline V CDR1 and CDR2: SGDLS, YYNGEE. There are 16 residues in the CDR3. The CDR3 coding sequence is TGTGCCAGCAGCCCTAGGTGGCAGGGGGATCGGGAGACCCAGTACTTC. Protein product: CASSPRWQGDRETQYF.

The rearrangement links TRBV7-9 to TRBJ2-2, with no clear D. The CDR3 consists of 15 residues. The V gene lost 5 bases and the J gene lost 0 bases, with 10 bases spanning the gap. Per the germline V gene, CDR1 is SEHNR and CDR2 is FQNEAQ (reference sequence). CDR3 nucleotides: TGTGCCAGCAGCCGCGTTCAAGCGAACACCGGGGAGCTGTTTTTT. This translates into CASSRVQANTGELFF. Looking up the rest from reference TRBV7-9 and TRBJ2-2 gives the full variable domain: DTGVSQNPRHKITKRGQNVTFRCDPISEHNRLYWYRQTLGQGPEFLTYFQNEAQLEKSRLLSDRFSAERPKGSFSTLEIQRTEQGDSAMYLCASSRVQANTGELFFGEGSRLTVL.

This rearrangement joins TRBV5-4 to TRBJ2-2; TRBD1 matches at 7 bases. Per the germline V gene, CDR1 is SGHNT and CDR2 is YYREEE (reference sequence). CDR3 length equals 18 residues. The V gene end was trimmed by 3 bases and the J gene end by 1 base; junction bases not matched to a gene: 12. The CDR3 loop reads CASSSRPTGTVNTGELFF. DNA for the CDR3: TGTGCCAGCAGCTCGAGACCAACCGGGACAGTGAACACCGGGGAGCTGTTTTTT.

CDR3: CAWRNRGPETQYF. CDR3 coding DNA: TGTGCCTGGAGGAACAGGGGGCCAGAGACCCAGTACTTC. The J gene is TRBJ2-5, the V gene TRBV30; 9 nucleotides align to TRBD1. The J segment lost 4 bases and the V segment lost 3 bases, leaving 3 bases of the junction unmatched. Germline loops: CDR1 GTSNPN, CDR2 SVGIG (reference sequence). This CDR3 has 13 amino acids. Together with reference TRBV30 and TRBJ2-5, the CDR3 gives the full variable domain: SQTIHQWPATLVQPVGSPLSLECTVEGTSNPNLYWYRQAAGRGLQLLFYSVGIGQISSEVPQNLSASRPQDRQFILSSKKLLLSDSGFYLCAWRNRGPETQYFGPGTRLLVL.

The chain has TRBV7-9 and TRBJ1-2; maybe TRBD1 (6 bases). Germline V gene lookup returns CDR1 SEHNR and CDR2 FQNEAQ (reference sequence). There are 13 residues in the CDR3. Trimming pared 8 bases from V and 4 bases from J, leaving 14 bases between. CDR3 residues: CASHLRDIYGYTF. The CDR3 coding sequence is TGTGCCAGCCACCTCAGGGACATCTATGGCTACACCTTC.